The next 9 T cell receptor beta chains were all read from a single sample in a study of tumor-infiltrating lymphocytes in primary liver carcinoma. Alongside blood RNA obtained from unsorted whole blood, germline DNA was also extracted. A primer matching the constant region was used to make TCR beta cDNA from approximately 0.45 ug of total RNA. Libraries covering TCR beta were generated through three nested multiplex PCR rounds (using a slightly modified ARM-PCR). A C-beta reverse primer and TRBV1-TRBV30 forward primers served in each of the first two PCR rounds, at about 9 cycles apiece. TCRdb processed the multiplex PCR reads anew with MiXCR; each CDR3 protein has one entry. The table shows about 200,000 distinct CDR3 sequences, with approximately 65% occurring only once. Sequencing was performed on peripheral blood. Receptors originate from a woman aged 55-70 years with primary liver carcinoma and hepatitis B virus infection.

Points on this clonotype: Without the conserved terminal phenylalanine or tryptophan, this CDR3 likely stems from a read error. The chain links TRBV11-2 to TRBJ2-3, with D possibly being TRBD2 (5 bases). V lost 10 bases and J lost 5, with 22 bases in between. Germline V CDR1 and CDR2: SGHAT, FQNNGV. The CDR3 is made up of 15 amino acids. CDR3 DNA: TGTGCCACCGGCGAGGGCCAGAGTGGTGTAGATACGCAGTATTCT. Residues: CATGEGQSGVDTQYS.

This clonotype was seen many times. The V gene is TRBV10-2, the J gene TRBJ2-3; D is unresolved. Germline CDR1 reads WSHSY; CDR2 reads SAAADI. CDR3 length: 14 amino acids. The germline V and J ends were trimmed by 3 bases and 4 bases, with 11 bases remaining between them. The CDR3: CASSDLARPDTQYF. CDR3 DNA: TGCGCCAGCAGTGATCTTGCGCGGCCAGATACGCAGTATTTT.

This clonotype turned up a few times. V is TRBV28 and J is TRBJ2-3, with 11 bases identical to TRBD2. The germline gives CDR1 MDHEN, CDR2 SYDVKM. V was pared by 6 bases and J by 4 bases, with 15 bases of the junction left unmatched. CDR3 length: 18 residues. In DNA, the CDR3 is TGTGCCAGCAGCAGCCGACTAGCGGGGACTACTAGCTCAGATACGCAGTATTTT. The encoded protein is CASSSRLAGTTSSDTQYF.

On this clonotype: A much larger clone differs by one base, so this may be a read error. The genes are TRBV4-2 and TRBJ1-5, with D possibly matching TRBD1 (6 bases). The CDR3 is 15 amino acids. Between the trimmed V and J ends, which lost 4 bases and 6 bases, there was a span of 16 bases. Germline V gene sequence: CDR1 LGHNA, CDR2 YNFKEQ. The CDR3 DNA reads as TGTGCCAGCAGCCGAGAATACTCAGGGGCTCAGCCCCAGCATTTT. Its translation is CASSREYSGAQPQHF.

This clonotype has a handful of counts. Possible read error: a much larger clone is one base away. This chain connects TRBV6-1 to TRBJ2-7; D is perhaps TRBD1 (6 bases). V shed 8 bases and J shed 3 bases, with 17 bases lying between them. Germline assignment: CDR1 MNHNS and CDR2 SASEGT. The CDR3 is made up of 14 amino acids. CDR3 nucleotide sequence: TGTGCCAGCGGACGACCAGGGGCGGTCTACGAGCAGTACTTC. This encodes CASGRPGAVYEQYF.

A remark on this clonotype: A much larger clonotype is one base distant, so this may be a read error. The rearrangement uses TRBV7-9 and TRBJ1-5, with unresolved D. The CDR3 has 12 residues. Trimming took 2 bases from V and 8 from J, leaving 7 bases between them. From germline, CDR1 is SEHNR and CDR2 FQNEAQ (reference sequence). This CDR3 reads CASSLLVEPQHF. The CDR3 region has the DNA TGTGCCAGCAGCTTATTGGTGGAGCCCCAGCATTTT.

V gene TRBV5-6 combines with J gene TRBJ2-7; TRBD2 agrees at 7 bases. CDR3 length: 15 amino acids. CDR1 SGHDT and CDR2 YYEEEE come from the germline V gene. Unmatched junction bases numbered 8, after V lost 3 bases and J lost 2 bases. CDR3 nucleotides: TGTGCCAGCAGCTGGGGGGGACTTCCGGCCTACGAGCAGTACTTC. Translating gives CASSWGGLPAYEQYF. Filled out from reference TRBV5-6 and TRBJ2-7, the complete variable domain reads DAGVTQSPTHLIKTRGQQVTLRCSPKSGHDTVSWYQQALGQGPQFIFQYYEEEERQRGNFPDRFSGHQFPNYSSELNVNALLLGDSALYLCASSWGGLPAYEQYFGPGTRLTVT.

A word on this clonotype: This could be a read error, since a much larger clone is one nucleotide away. This sequence joins TRBV6-2 or TRBV6-3 and TRBJ2-3; D uncertain. The CDR3 has 14 residues. From germline, CDR1 is MNHEY and CDR2 SVGEGT. The chain's CDR3 is CASGYMSRTDTQYF. In nucleotides, the CDR3 is TGTGCCAGCGGTTACATGTCACGCACAGATACGCAGTATTTT.

In regard to this clonotype: This may be a read error: a much more frequent sequence differs by one nucleotide. CDR3 DNA: TGTGCCAGCAGTGAAGAGACTGAAAATTCATCCCTCCACTTT. Its translation: CASSEETENSSLHF. The chain employs TRBV6-1 and TRBJ1-6; unclear D gene. CDR3 length equals 14 residues. Germline CDR1 and CDR2: MNHNS and SASEGT.